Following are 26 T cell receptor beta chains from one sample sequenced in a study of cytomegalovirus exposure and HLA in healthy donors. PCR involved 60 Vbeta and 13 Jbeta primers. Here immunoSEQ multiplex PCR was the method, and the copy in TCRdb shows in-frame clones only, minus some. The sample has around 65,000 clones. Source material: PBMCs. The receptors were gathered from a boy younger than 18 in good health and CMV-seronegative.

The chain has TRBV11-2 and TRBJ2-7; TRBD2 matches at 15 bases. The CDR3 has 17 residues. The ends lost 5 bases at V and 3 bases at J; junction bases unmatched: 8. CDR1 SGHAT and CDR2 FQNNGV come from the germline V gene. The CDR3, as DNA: TGTGCCAGCAGCCCCCGGACTAGCGGGAGGGCAAGCTACGAGCAGTACTTC. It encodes CASSPRTSGRASYEQYF.

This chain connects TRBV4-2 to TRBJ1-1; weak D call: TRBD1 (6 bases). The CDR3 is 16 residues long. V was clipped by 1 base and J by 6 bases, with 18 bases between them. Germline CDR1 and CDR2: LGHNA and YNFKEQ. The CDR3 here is CASSQVGLGGAAEAFF. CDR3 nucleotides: TGTGCCAGCAGCCAAGTGGGTCTCGGGGGGGCCGCTGAAGCTTTCTTT.

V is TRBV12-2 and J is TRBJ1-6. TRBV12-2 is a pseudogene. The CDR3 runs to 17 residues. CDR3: CASRLVVGREDNSPLHF. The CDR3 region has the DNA TGTGCAAGTCGCTTAGTGGTGGGGAGGGAAGATAATTCACCCCTCCACTTT.

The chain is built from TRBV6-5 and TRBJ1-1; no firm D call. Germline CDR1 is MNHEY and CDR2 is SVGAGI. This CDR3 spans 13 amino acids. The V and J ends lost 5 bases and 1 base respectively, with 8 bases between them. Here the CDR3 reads CASSPLGNTEAFF. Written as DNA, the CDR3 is TGTGCCAGCAGTCCTCTCGGGAACACTGAAGCTTTCTTT.

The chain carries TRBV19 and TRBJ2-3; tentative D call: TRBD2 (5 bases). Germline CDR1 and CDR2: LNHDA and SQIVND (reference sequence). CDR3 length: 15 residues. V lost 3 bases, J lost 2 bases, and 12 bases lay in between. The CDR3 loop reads CASSIGGPATDTQYF. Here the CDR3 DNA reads TGTGCCAGTAGTATTGGCGGGCCGGCCACAGATACGCAGTATTTT.

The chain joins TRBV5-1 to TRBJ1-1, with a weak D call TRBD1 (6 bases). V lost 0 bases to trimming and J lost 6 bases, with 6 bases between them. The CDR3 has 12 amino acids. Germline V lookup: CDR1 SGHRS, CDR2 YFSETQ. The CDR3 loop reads CASSLEGAEAFF. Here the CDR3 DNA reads TGCGCCAGCAGCTTGGAGGGGGCTGAAGCTTTCTTT.

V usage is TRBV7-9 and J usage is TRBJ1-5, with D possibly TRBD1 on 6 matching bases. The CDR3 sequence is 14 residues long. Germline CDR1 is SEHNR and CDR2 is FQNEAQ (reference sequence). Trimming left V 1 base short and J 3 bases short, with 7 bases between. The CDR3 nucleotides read TGTGCCAGCAGCTTAGAGGGACACAATCAGCCCCAGCATTTT. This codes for CASSLEGHNQPQHF.

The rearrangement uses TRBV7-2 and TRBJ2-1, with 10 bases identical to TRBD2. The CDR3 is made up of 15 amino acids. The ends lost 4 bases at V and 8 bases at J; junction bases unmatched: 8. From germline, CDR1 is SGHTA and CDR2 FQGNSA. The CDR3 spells CASSSQRGGRDEQFF. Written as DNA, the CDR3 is TGTGCCAGCAGCTCCCAGCGGGGGGGCCGGGATGAGCAGTTCTTC.

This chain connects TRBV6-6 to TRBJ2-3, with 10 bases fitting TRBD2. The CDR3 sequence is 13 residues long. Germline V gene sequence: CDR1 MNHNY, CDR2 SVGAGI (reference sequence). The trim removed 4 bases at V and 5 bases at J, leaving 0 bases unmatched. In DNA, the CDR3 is TGTGCCAGCAGTTCTAGCGGGGGAGATACGCAGTATTTT. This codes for CASSSSGGDTQYF.

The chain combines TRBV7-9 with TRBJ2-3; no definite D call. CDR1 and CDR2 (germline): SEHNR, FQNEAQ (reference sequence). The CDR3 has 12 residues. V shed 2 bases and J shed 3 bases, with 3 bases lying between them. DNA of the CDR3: TGTGCCAGCAGCTTATATACAGATACGCAGTATTTT. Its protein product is CASSLYTDTQYF.

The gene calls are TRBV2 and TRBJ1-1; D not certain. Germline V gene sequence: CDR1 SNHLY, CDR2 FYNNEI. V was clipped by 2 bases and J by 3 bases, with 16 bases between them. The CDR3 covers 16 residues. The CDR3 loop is CASSERMEHRDTEAFF. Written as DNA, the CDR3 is TGTGCCAGCAGTGAAAGAATGGAACACCGGGACACTGAAGCTTTCTTT.

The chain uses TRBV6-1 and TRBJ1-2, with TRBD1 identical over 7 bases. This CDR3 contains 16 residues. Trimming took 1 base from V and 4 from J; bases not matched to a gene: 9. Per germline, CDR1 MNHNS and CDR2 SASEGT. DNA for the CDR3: TGTGCCAGCAGTGAAGACAGGGGATGGAGTCCCTATGGCTACACCTTC. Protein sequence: CASSEDRGWSPYGYTF.

The CDR3 region has the DNA TGTGCCAGCAGCTCCGGGGTGACGGCTTCACCCCTCCACTTT. Residues: CASSSGVTASPLHF. V is TRBV7-2 and J is TRBJ1-6; D is unresolved. The CDR3 covers 14 residues. Per the germline V gene, CDR1 is SGHTA and CDR2 is FQGNSA. Trimming removed 4 bases from V and 9 bases from J, with 13 bases in between.

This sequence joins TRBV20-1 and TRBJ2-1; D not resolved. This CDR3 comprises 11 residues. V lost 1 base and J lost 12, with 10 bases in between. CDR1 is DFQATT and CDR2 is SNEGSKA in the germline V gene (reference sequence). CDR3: CSARVAPGQFF. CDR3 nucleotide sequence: TGCAGTGCTAGAGTGGCCCCGGGGCAGTTCTTC.

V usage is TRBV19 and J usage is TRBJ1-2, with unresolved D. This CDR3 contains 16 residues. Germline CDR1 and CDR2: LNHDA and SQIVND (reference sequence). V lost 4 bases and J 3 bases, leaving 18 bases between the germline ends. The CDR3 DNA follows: TGTGCCAGTAGTACCCCGGCGGGGAAGACGGACTATGGCTACACCTTC. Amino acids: CASSTPAGKTDYGYTF.

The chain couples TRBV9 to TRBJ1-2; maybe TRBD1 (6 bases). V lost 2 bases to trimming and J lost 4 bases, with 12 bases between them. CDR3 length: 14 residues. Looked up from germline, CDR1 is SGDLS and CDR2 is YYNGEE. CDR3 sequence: CASSVSGQTYGYTF. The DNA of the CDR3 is TGTGCCAGCAGCGTCTCCGGACAGACCTATGGCTACACCTTC.

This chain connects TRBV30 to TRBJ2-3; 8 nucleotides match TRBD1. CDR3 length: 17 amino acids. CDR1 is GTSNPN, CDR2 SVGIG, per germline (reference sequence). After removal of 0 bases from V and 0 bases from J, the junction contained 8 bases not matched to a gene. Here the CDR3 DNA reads TGTGCCTGGAGTGTTGCCAGGGGGCTACGTAGCACAGATACGCAGTATTTT. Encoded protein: CAWSVARGLRSTDTQYF.

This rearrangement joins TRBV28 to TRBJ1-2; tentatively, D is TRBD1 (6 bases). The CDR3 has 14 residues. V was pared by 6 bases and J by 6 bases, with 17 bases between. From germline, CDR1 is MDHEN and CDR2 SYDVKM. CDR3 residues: CASSLPQGGNGYTF. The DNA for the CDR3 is TGTGCCAGCAGCCTTCCACAGGGAGGGAATGGCTACACCTTC.

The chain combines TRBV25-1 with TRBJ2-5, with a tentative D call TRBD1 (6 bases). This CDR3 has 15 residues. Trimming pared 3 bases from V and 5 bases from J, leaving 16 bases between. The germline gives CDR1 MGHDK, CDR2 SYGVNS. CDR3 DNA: TGTGCCAGCAGTGACCCCTCCAGGGGCCCTGAGACCCAGTACTTC. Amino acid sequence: CASSDPSRGPETQYF.

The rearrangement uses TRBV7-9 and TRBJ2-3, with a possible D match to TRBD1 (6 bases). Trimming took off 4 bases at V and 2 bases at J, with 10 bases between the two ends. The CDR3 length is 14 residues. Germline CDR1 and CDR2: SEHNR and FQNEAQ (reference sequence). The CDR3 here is CASSSGQNTDTQYF. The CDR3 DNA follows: TGTGCCAGCAGCTCCGGACAGAACACAGATACGCAGTATTTT.

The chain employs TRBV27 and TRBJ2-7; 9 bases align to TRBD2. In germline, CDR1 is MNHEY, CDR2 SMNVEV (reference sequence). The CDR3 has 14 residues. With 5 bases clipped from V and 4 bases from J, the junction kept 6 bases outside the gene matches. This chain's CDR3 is CASSPGLATYEQYF. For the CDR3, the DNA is TGTGCCAGCAGTCCGGGACTAGCAACTTACGAGCAGTACTTC.

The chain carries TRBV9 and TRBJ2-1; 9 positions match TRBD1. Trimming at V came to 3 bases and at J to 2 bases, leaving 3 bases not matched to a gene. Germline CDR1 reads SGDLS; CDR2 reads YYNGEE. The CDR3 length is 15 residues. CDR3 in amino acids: CASSGYRGPYNEQFF. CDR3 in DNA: TGTGCCAGCAGCGGATACAGGGGGCCCTACAATGAGCAGTTCTTC.

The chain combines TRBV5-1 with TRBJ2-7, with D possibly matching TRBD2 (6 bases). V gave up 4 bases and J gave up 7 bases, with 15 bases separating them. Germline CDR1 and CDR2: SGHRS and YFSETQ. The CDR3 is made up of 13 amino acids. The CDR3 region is CASSPGEAREQYF. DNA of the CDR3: TGCGCCAGCAGCCCCGGGGAGGCACGAGAGCAGTACTTC.

Here the CDR3 reads CASSRTGQSETQYF. DNA of the CDR3: TGTGCCAGCAGTCGGACAGGGCAATCGGAGACCCAGTACTTC. J is TRBJ2-5 and V is TRBV9; TRBD1 aligns across 8 bases. CDR1 and CDR2 from the germline V gene are SGDLS and YYNGEE. V was clipped by 5 bases and J by 5 bases; unmatched bases: 8. The CDR3 is made up of 14 amino acids.

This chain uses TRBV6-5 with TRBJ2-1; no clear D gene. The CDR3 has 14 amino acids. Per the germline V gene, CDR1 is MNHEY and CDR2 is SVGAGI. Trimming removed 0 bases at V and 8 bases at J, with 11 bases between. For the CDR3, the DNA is TGTGCCAGCAGTTACTCGAGTGGGCTGGATGAGCAGTTCTTC. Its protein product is CASSYSSGLDEQFF.

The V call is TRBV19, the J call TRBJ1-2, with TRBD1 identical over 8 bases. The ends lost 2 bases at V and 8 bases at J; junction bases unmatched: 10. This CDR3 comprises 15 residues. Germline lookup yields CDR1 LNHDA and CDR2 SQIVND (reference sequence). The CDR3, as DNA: TGTGCCAGTAGTATATCCGGACAGGGAGCGGGAGGCTACACCTTC. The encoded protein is CASSISGQGAGGYTF. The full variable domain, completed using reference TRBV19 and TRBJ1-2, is DGGITQSPKYLFRKEGQNVTLSCEQNLNHDAMYWYRQDPGQGLRLIYYSQIVNDFQKGDIAEGYSVSREKKESFPLTVTSAQKNPTAFYLCASSISGQGAGGYTFGSGTRLTVV.